These 31 T cell receptor beta chains were sequenced from one sample in a study of tumor-infiltrating lymphocytes in primary liver carcinoma. Total RNA (approximately 500 ng) served as template for TCR beta cDNA synthesis primed by a constant-region primer. Libraries covering TCR beta were generated through three nested multiplex PCR rounds (using a slightly modified ARM-PCR). A C-beta reverse primer was combined with TRBV1-TRBV30 forward primers in the first two PCR rounds, and each round had 10 cycles. TCRdb independently ran MiXCR on the multiplex PCR reads; one entry per CDR3 protein. The sample yields 40,000 or so distinct CDR3 sequences, 75% seen once. Between about 17 and 34 mg of unsorted bulk tissue served as the source from which RNA and DNA were co-extracted. Sequencing was carried out using tumor-adjacent normal liver tissue. The receptor source for this set is a woman in her 30s with primary liver carcinoma and hepatitis B virus infection.

Note on this clonotype: Germline and junction disagree at one end, which may indicate a read error. The V gene is TRBV6-2 or TRBV6-3, the J gene TRBJ2-1; 11 bases fit TRBD2. The DNA end is more similar to TRBJ2-7, so the J call may be wrong. This CDR3 contains 20 residues. Germline V gene sequence: CDR1 MNHEY, CDR2 SVGEGT. The CDR3 DNA follows: TGTGCCAGTAGTTACGGCAGTGCGGGTCTAGCGGGAGGACCTAACAATGAGCAGTACTTC. It encodes CASSYGSAGLAGGPNNEQYF.

As regards this clonotype: At one boundary the junction diverges from the germline segment, which might be a read error. The chain joins TRBV7-9 to TRBJ1-1; TRBD1 matches 9 bases. Germline V gives CDR1 SEHNR, CDR2 FQNEAQ (reference sequence). This CDR3 spans 16 amino acids. The CDR3 sequence is CASSFEQGAENTEVFF. The CDR3, as DNA: TGTGCCAGCAGCTTCGAACAGGGGGCGGAGAACACTGAAGTTTTCTTT.

This chain links TRBV29-1 with TRBJ2-2, with no clear D. The CDR3 length is 12 residues. CDR1 is SQVTM, CDR2 ANQGSEA, per germline. Trimming pared 8 bases from V and 3 bases from J, leaving 10 bases between. Here the CDR3 reads CSPRRDTGELFF. CDR3 nucleotide sequence: TGCAGCCCTCGACGGGACACCGGGGAGCTGTTTTTT.

The chain is built from TRBV6-2 or TRBV6-3 and TRBJ2-7, with 11 nucleotides matching TRBD2. Trimming cost V 0 bases and J 6 bases; bases outside gene matches: 7. The CDR3 covers 16 residues. The V gene's germline CDR1 is MNHEY and CDR2 SVGEGT. CDR3 residues: CASSYSTLAGEGEQYF. Here the CDR3 DNA reads TGTGCCAGCAGTTACTCGACACTAGCGGGAGAGGGCGAGCAGTACTTC.

Concerning this clonotype itself: Being one base from a much bigger clone, this may be a read error. The genes are TRBV28 and TRBJ2-7, with D unresolved. From germline, CDR1 is MDHEN and CDR2 SYDVKM. This CDR3 has 12 amino acids. Trimming cost V 2 bases and J 12 bases, with 14 bases left between them. CDR3 residues: CASSLLSSPGYF. The CDR3 nucleotides are TGTGCCAGCAGTTTACTTAGCTCTCCTGGGTACTTC.

This clonotype has at least ten counts. The chain employs TRBV28 and TRBJ2-1; D is unclear. The germline V gene encodes CDR1 MDHEN and CDR2 SYDVKM. Trimming stripped 4 bases from V and 12 bases from J, with 13 bases between. The CDR3 runs to 12 residues. The CDR3 here is CASSSYTMRQFF. DNA of the CDR3: TGTGCCAGCAGTTCCTACACAATGAGGCAGTTCTTC.

In its sample, this clonotype ranks as medium-sized. J is TRBJ2-7 and V is TRBV4-3, with no clear D. CDR3 size: 14 residues. The ends were cut back, 3 bases at V and 5 bases at J, with 14 bases in the middle. Germline assignment: CDR1 LGHNA and CDR2 YSLEER. CDR3 sequence reads: CASSHTALSNEQYF. In DNA, the CDR3 is TGCGCCAGCAGCCACACTGCCCTTTCCAACGAGCAGTACTTC.

For this clonotype: Germline is not matched at one junction end, which may reflect a read error. The CDR3 nucleotides read TGCGCCAGCAGCTTGAAGCTAGGGGGCGTCGGGGAGACCCAGTGCTTC. This encodes CASSLKLGGVGETQCF. The chain recombines TRBV5-1 with TRBJ2-5; TRBD1 matches 7 bases. Germline CDR1 and CDR2: SGHRS and YFSETQ. This CDR3 comprises 16 residues.

With regard to this clonotype: A junction end diverges from the germline sequence, so it may reflect a read error. The chain combines TRBV12-5 with TRBJ1-2, with D possibly TRBD1 on 5 matching bases. The CDR3 length is 15 residues. Germline V lookup: CDR1 LGHNT, CDR2 FRNRAP. The CDR3 is CASGLPLGTVYGYTF. The CDR3 nucleotides are TGTGCCAGTGGTTTGCCCTTGGGGACTGTTTATGGCTACACCTTC.

A note on this clonotype: Likely a read error: the CDR3 ends without its conserved phenylalanine or tryptophan. The rearrangement uses TRBV5-5 and TRBJ1-3; possibly TRBD1 for D (6 bases). The CDR3 runs to 14 residues. The germline V and J ends were trimmed by 3 bases and 4 bases, with 11 bases remaining between them. From germline, CDR1 is SGHKS and CDR2 YYEKEE (reference sequence). CDR3 region: CASSWGPDGNTIYS. The CDR3 coding sequence is TGTGCCAGCAGCTGGGGGCCAGACGGAAACACCATATATTCT.

A note on this clonotype: This is likely a read error, given that the CDR3 carries no conserved phenylalanine or tryptophan at its end. No DNA is shown, since the ends of the CDR3 on it are uncertain; the CDR3 is the one TCRdb lists. The rearrangement links TRBV7-9 to TRBJ2-1. The germline CDR1 and CDR2 sequences are SEHNR and FQNEAQ (reference sequence). The CDR3 length is 13 residues, termini included. CDR3 region: CASSVKSWYEHFS.

The rearrangement uses TRBV11-2 and TRBJ2-1; 7 nucleotides match TRBD2. The CDR3 has 14 residues. Germline-derived CDR1 and CDR2 are SGHAT and FQNNGV. The CDR3 DNA is TGTGCAAGCTGCCTCGGGGGGACGTGGATTGAGCAGTTCTTC. Translation: CASCLGGTWIEQFF.

This clonotype has a single count. In this CDR3 the conserved last residue, phenylalanine or tryptophan, is missing, so a read error is likely. No DNA is shown, since the ends of the CDR3 on it are uncertain; the CDR3 is the one TCRdb lists. CDR3 protein: CASSGVSHERYL. The rearrangement uses TRBV10-1 and TRBJ2-7. Germline loops: CDR1 WNHNN, CDR2 SYGVQD (reference sequence). The CDR3 adds up to 12 amino acids, both ends counted.

J is TRBJ2-1 and V is TRBV6-5, with D possibly matching TRBD2 (6 bases). Trimming left V 5 bases short and J 7 bases short, with 21 bases between. The CDR3 contains 16 residues. CDR1 MNHEY and CDR2 SVGAGI come from the germline V gene. In nucleotides, the CDR3 is TGTGCCAGCAGTGTGGGGTCGCCGGAGGGCCAAAATGAGCAGTTCTTC. Its translation is CASSVGSPEGQNEQFF.

With respect to this clonotype: Since the CDR3 does not end with the conserved phenylalanine or tryptophan, this likely comes from a read error. This chain links TRBV11-2 with TRBJ2-2; D not certain. Trimming took 5 bases from V and 9 from J, leaving 10 bases between them. The CDR3 covers 12 residues. Germline V CDR1 and CDR2: SGHAT, FQNNGV. The CDR3 nucleotides are TGTGCCAGCAGCGCGGAATACAGGGAGCTGTTTTTG. Residues: CASSAEYRELFL.

About this clonotype itself: Mismatch with germline at one junction end may stem from a read error. The V and J genes are TRBV11-2 and TRBJ2-3; the D is unclear. CDR1 is SGHAT and CDR2 is FQNNGV in the germline V gene. CDR3 length: 14 amino acids. In DNA form, the CDR3 reads TGTGCCGGCAGCTTACCAGTGAGGAAAGATACGCAGTATTTT. Translated, it gives CAGSLPVRKDTQYF.

A note on this clonotype: The missing conserved phenylalanine or tryptophan at the end of this CDR3 makes a read error likely. The chain has TRBV11-1 and TRBJ1-1, with a possible D match to TRBD1 (5 bases). Germline lookup yields CDR1 SGHAT and CDR2 FQDESV (reference sequence). V was pared by 3 bases and J by 3 bases, with 11 bases between. The CDR3 runs 14 residues. The DNA of the CDR3 is TGTGCCAGCAGCTTCGAGCAGGGCTACACTGAAGCTTTCCAT. Its protein product is CASSFEQGYTEAFH.

In its sample, this clonotype is large. The chain carries TRBV11-1 and TRBJ2-1; 9 nucleotides agree with TRBD1. Trimming removed 3 bases from V and 5 bases from J; junction bases left unmatched: 5. This CDR3 contains 15 residues. Per germline, CDR1 SGHAT and CDR2 FQDESV (reference sequence). Written as DNA, the CDR3 is TGTGCCAGCAGCTTGGGACAGGGCGCTCACAATGAGCAGTTCTTC. It translates to CASSLGQGAHNEQFF.

The chain is built from TRBV30 and TRBJ2-2; D is ambiguous. Per germline, CDR1 GTSNPN and CDR2 SVGIG (reference sequence). The V end was cut by 0 bases, the J end by 4 bases, with 15 bases between. The CDR3 covers 16 residues. The DNA of the CDR3 is TGTGCCTGGAGTGTACGCCGGATTACGAGCACCGGGGAGCTGTTTTTT. Amino acids: CAWSVRRITSTGELFF.

This clonotype was seen a handful of times. Being one base from a much bigger clone, this may be a read error. The rearrangement uses TRBV6-2 or TRBV6-3 and TRBJ2-5; 9 bases agree with TRBD1. Germline V gene lookup returns CDR1 MNHEY and CDR2 SVGEGT. CDR3 length: 19 amino acids. The CDR3 DNA follows: TGTGCCAGCAGTCACTCAACAGGGGGCGTGGATTTAAGCGTACGGACCCAGTACTTC. As protein: CASSHSTGGVDLSVRTQYF.

The rearrangement links TRBV19 to TRBJ2-1, with 7 bases that match TRBD2. Germline loops: CDR1 LNHDA, CDR2 SQIVND (reference sequence). V lost 7 bases and J lost 2; bases outside the gene matches: 11. The CDR3 is made up of 16 amino acids. CDR3 bases: TGTGCCAGTAATACGGGCGGGAGACCACCCTACAATGAGCAGTTCTTC. It translates to CASNTGGRPPYNEQFF.

As to this clonotype: Here the CDR3 omits its conserved ending phenylalanine or tryptophan, so a read error is the likely source. This chain uses TRBV12-3 or TRBV12-4 with TRBJ1-2; D call uncertain. This CDR3 contains 13 residues. Trimming pared 5 bases from V and 3 bases from J, leaving 10 bases between. The CDR3 nucleotides are TGTGCCAGCAGTCCACAAGGTCACTATGGCTACACCCTC. This gives the protein CASSPQGHYGYTL.

Note on this clonotype: In this CDR3 the conserved last residue, phenylalanine or tryptophan, is missing, so a read error is likely. The chain links TRBV10-2 to TRBJ1-1, with 7 bases fitting TRBD1. This CDR3 is 15 amino acids long. CDR1 and CDR2 from the germline V gene are WSHSY and SAAADI. The trim removed 2 bases at V and 5 bases at J, leaving 8 bases unmatched. The CDR3 here is CASSEAPDRVTEAFL. The CDR3 nucleotides are TGCGCCAGCAGTGAGGCTCCAGACAGGGTTACTGAAGCTTTCTTG.

In the case of this clonotype: Its ends do not fully match the called genes, so a read error is possible. The chain is built from TRBV11-2 and TRBJ1-4; possibly TRBD1 for D (5 bases). This CDR3 is built from 12 residues. Per the germline V gene, CDR1 is SGHAT and CDR2 is FQNNGV. Here the CDR3 reads CASSPWDGKLFF. The CDR3, as DNA: TGTGCCAGCAGCCCCTGGGACGGAAAATTGTTTTTT.

In the case of this clonotype: A much larger clone sits a single nucleotide away, making a read error possible. The chain joins TRBV20-1 to TRBJ1-5, with D uncertain. The CDR3 runs 14 residues. Per the germline V gene, CDR1 is DFQATT and CDR2 is SNEGSKA (reference sequence). The CDR3 DNA reads TGCAGTGCTAGAGATCTCAAGGGCAATAAGCCCCAGCATTTT. Protein sequence: CSARDLKGNKPQHF.

For this clonotype: The missing conserved phenylalanine or tryptophan at the end of this CDR3 makes a read error likely. V gene TRBV30 combines with J gene TRBJ2-7, with D unresolved. The germline V gene has CDR1 GTSNPN and CDR2 SVGIG (reference sequence). This CDR3 contains 11 residues. Here the CDR3 reads CDWSIGDEQYL. Here the CDR3 DNA reads TGTGACTGGAGTATTGGAGACGAGCAGTACCTC.

The chain recombines TRBV11-3 with TRBJ2-3, with TRBD2 matching 8 bases. The CDR3 sequence is 19 residues long. CDR1 and CDR2 from the germline V gene are SGHNT and YENEEA. V gave up 3 bases and J gave up 1 base; unmatched junction bases: 15. CDR3 protein: CASSLCFEAGAGGTDTQYF. In nucleotides, the CDR3 is TGTGCCAGCAGCTTGTGTTTTGAAGCGGGAGCAGGAGGCACAGATACGCAGTATTTT.

This clonotype was observed many times. This chain joins TRBV4-3 and TRBJ1-2; TRBD1 matches 8 bases. This CDR3 contains 16 residues. The V gene end was trimmed by 1 base and the J gene end by 3 bases; junction bases not matched to a gene: 7. Germline CDR1 reads LGHNA; CDR2 reads YSLEER. The CDR3 bases are TGCGCCAGCAGCCAAGTCAGGGGGCGCGGCGACTATGGCTACACCTTC. Translating gives CASSQVRGRGDYGYTF.

Of note for this clonotype: One end of the junction fails to match germline, which may point to a read error. The chain couples TRBV13 to TRBJ2-4; 9 bases align to TRBD2. CDR1 PRHDT and CDR2 FYEKMQ come from the germline V gene (reference sequence). The CDR3 length is 14 residues. The CDR3 region is CAGSPSGNLDIQYF. DNA for the CDR3: TGTGCCGGCAGCCCTAGCGGGAATTTGGACATTCAGTACTTC.

As to this clonotype: A read error is likely, as this CDR3 ends without the conserved phenylalanine or tryptophan. No DNA is shown, since the ends of the CDR3 on it are uncertain; the CDR3 is the one TCRdb lists. The rearrangement uses TRBV11-2 and TRBJ2-1; the table's TRBD1 call for D was not verified on the DNA. The CDR3 length is 13 residues, termini included. Germline V lookup: CDR1 SGHAT, CDR2 FQNNGV. The CDR3 protein is CANSSQPGHEQFY.

Notes on this clonotype: At one end the junction does not follow the germline gene, possibly because of a read error. V is TRBV11-1 and J is TRBJ2-7; D remains unclear. Germline V gene lookup returns CDR1 SGHAT and CDR2 FQDESV (reference sequence). The length of the CDR3 is 14 residues. The DNA for the CDR3 is TGTGCCAGAAGCTTAGCTACAGCCTCCTACGAGCAGTACTTC. Translating it yields CARSLATASYEQYF.